A single sample is the source of the 4 T cell receptor beta chains below, sequenced in a study of tumor-infiltrating lymphocytes in primary liver carcinoma. TCR beta cDNA was made from 500 ng total RNA with a constant-region primer. For TCR beta, libraries were produced by three nested multiplex PCR rounds using slightly modified ARM-PCR. The two initial PCR rounds, 9 to 11 cycles each, used TRBV1-TRBV30 forward and C-beta reverse primers. In TCRdb, the multiplex PCR reads were re-called with MiXCR into one record per CDR3 protein. The sample records around 330,000 distinct CDR3 sequences, about 62% being singletons. Blood RNA was derived from unsorted whole blood, and germline DNA was extracted too. The specimen was peripheral blood. The receptors derive from a man aged 40-50 years with primary liver carcinoma and hepatitis B virus infection.

As concerns this clonotype: At one boundary the junction diverges from the germline segment, which might be a read error. The rearrangement uses TRBV12-3 or TRBV12-4 and TRBJ1-2; D remains ambiguous. This CDR3 comprises 12 residues. DNA for the CDR3: TGTGCCAGCAGTTCAGGCTCAGATGGCTACATCTTC. It yields the protein CASSSGSDGYIF.

In regard to this clonotype: One base away lies a much larger clone, so this may be a sequencing read error. The chain combines TRBV10-3 with TRBJ2-1, with D uncertain. CDR1 is ENHRY, CDR2 SYGVKD, per germline. The CDR3 extends over 15 amino acids. V was cut by 4 bases and J by 9 bases, with 19 bases left in between. CDR3 in amino acids: CAISGYGSWKGEQFF. CDR3 nucleotides: TGTGCCATCAGTGGGTATGGTAGCTGGAAGGGTGAGCAGTTCTTC.

Regarding this clonotype: It may be a read error: a sequence one base away is much more abundant. The V call is TRBV12-5, the J call TRBJ2-3; no reliable D call. This CDR3 has 13 amino acids. CDR1 LGHNT and CDR2 FRNRAP come from the germline V gene. The CDR3 reads CPSLSSGTDTQYF. Written as DNA, the CDR3 is TGTCCTAGTTTGTCGTCCGGCACAGATACGCAGTATTTT.

V is TRBV11-1 and J is TRBJ2-1; D uncertain. The CDR3 loop spans 16 amino acids. V dropped 8 bases and J dropped 0 bases, with 17 bases sitting between them. Germline assignment: CDR1 SGHAT and CDR2 FQDESV (reference sequence). The CDR3 DNA reads as TGTGCCAGCGCCCAGAACGTCCTGAGCTCCTACAATGAGCAGTTCTTC. Translated, it gives CASAQNVLSSYNEQFF.